This is a list of T cell receptor beta chains from one sample in a study of beta chain features in type 1 diabetes. Method: immunoSEQ multiplex PCR; TCRdb's copy keeps in-frame clones and lacks some. The table lists a few hundred thousand clones, around 9.6% of them singletons. Material for sequencing was central memory CD4+ T cells from blood. These receptors were obtained from a man between 25 and 39 years old with type 1 diabetes. Both conserved end residues are part of each CDR3. A D gene is named only where the DNA matches it firmly. Rows may omit the clone size; those that give it use once, few, many or a size class.

J gene	D gene	V gene	clone size	CDR3 DNA	CDR3 protein
TRBJ1-5	-	TRBV5-4	many	TGTGCCAGCAGCATGGATGGCGGTGGCAATCAGCCCCAGCATTTT	CASSMDGGGNQPQHF
TRBJ1-1	TRBD1	TRBV5-6	-	TGTGCCAGCAGCATCCAGACAGGGGACGCTGAAGCTTTCTTT	CASSIQTGDAEAFF
TRBJ2-1	TRBD2	TRBV27	few	TGTGCCAGCAGTTTGGGACTAGCGGACTACAATGAGCAGTTCTTC	CASSLGLADYNEQFF
TRBJ2-5	-	TRBV7-9	few	TGTGCCAGCAGCCCGGGGCAGGACGGAGAGACCCAGTACTTC	CASSPGQDGETQYF
TRBJ2-3	-	TRBV7-9	few	TGTGCCAGCAGCGGGGTAGGCGTGAATACGCAGTATTTT	CASSGVGVNTQYF
TRBJ2-1	-	TRBV27	few	TGTGCCAGCAGCCCCGCCCTGATATACAATGAGCAGTTCTTC	CASSPALIYNEQFF
TRBJ1-1	-	TRBV30	-	TGTGCCTGGAGTGTACCGGGACCTTGGAGCGTAGCTTTCTTT	CAWSVPGPWSVAFF
TRBJ2-3	TRBD1	TRBV2	many	TGTGCCAGCAAACGGGACAGGGGGTCAGATACGCAGTATTTT	CASKRDRGSDTQYF
TRBJ1-2	-	TRBV14	few	TGTGCCAGCAGCCAAGAGGAGGGCTATGGCTACACCTTC	CASSQEEGYGYTF
TRBJ2-1	-	TRBV4-1	few	TGCGCCAGCAGCCAAGATGGGAGGCCGGCCTACAATGAGCAGTTCTTC	CASSQDGRPAYNEQFF
TRBJ2-3	TRBD2	TRBV28	-	TGTGCCAGCAGAGGAAGCGGGGCTAGCACAGATACGCAGTATTTT	CASRGSGASTDTQYF
TRBJ1-3	-	TRBV9	few	TGTGCCAGCAGCGTAGGTCCGTCTGGAAACACCATATATTTT	CASSVGPSGNTIYF
TRBJ1-2	-	TRBV27	-	TGTGCCAGCAGTTTATCAATGACCCCTAACTATGGCTACACCTTC	CASSLSMTPNYGYTF
TRBJ2-1	-	TRBV4-3	-	TGCGCCAGCAGCCAGGCGACTTACTCCTACAATGAGCAGTTCTTC	CASSQATYSYNEQFF